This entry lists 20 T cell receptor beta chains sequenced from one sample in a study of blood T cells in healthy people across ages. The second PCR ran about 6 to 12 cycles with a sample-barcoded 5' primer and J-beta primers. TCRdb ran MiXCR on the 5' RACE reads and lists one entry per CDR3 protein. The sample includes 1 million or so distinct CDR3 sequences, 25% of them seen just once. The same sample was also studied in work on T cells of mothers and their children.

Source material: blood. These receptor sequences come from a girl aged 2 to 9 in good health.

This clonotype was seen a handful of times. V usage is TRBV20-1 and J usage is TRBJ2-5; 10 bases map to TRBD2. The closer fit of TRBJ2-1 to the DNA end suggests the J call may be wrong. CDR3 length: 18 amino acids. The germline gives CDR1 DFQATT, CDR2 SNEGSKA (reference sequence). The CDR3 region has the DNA TGCAGTGCTAGGCCCCTGGGGGGAGCGGGGGGGCTGTTTAATGAGCAGTTCTTC. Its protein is CSARPLGGAGGLFNEQFF.

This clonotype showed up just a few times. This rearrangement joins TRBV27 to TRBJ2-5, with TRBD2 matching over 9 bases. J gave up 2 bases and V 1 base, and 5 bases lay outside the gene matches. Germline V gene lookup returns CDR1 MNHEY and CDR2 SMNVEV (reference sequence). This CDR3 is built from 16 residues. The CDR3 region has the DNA TGTGCCAGCAGTTTATGTTTAACTAGCGGGCAAGAGACCCAGTACTTC. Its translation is CASSLCLTSGQETQYF.

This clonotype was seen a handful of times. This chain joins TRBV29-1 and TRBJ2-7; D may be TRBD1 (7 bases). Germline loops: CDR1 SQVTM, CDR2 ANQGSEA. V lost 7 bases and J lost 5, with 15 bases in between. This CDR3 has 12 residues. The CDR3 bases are TGCAGCGCAAGAGACAGGGAGGACGAGCAGTACTTC. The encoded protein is CSARDREDEQYF.

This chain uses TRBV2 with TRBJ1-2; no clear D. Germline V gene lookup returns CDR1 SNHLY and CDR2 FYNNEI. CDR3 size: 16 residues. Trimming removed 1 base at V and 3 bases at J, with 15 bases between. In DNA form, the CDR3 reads TGTGCCAGCAGTGAAGGGGCAGATCGCCAGTACTATGGCTACACCTTC. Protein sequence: CASSEGADRQYYGYTF.

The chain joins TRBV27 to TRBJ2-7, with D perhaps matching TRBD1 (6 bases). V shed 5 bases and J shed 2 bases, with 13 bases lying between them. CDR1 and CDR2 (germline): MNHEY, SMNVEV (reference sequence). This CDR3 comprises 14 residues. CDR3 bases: TGTGCCAGCAGTAGGACAGTAAGTCCCTACGAGCAGTACTTC. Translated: CASSRTVSPYEQYF.

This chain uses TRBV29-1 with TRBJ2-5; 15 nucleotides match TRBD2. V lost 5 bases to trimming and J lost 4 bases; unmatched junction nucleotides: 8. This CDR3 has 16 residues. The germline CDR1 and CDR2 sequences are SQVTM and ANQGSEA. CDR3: CSVYEGGLAGGETQYF. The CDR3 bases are TGCAGCGTTTACGAGGGGGGACTAGCGGGAGGAGAGACCCAGTACTTC.

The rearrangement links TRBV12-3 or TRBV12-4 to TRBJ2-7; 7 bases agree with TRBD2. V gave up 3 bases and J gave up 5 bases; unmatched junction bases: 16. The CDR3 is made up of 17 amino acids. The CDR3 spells CASSFRSQGGVPNEQYF. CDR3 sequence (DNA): TGTGCCAGCAGTTTTAGGAGTCAGGGAGGGGTGCCCAACGAGCAGTACTTC.

CDR3 residues: CASSQEVASGGFNEQFF. CDR3 DNA sequence: TGCGCCAGCAGCCAAGAGGTCGCTAGCGGGGGATTCAATGAGCAGTTCTTC. V and J are TRBV4-3 and TRBJ2-1, with 10 bases identical to TRBD2. The CDR3 runs to 17 residues. Germline V CDR1 and CDR2: LGHNA, YSLEER. Trimming took 0 bases from V and 6 from J; bases not matched to a gene: 8.

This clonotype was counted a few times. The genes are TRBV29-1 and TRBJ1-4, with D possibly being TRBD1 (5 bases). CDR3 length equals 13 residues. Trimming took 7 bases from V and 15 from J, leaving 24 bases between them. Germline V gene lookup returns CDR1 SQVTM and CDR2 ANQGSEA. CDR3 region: CSARVVSGGMVFF. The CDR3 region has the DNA TGCAGCGCTCGCGTGGTTTCGGGGGGTATGGTGTTTTTT.

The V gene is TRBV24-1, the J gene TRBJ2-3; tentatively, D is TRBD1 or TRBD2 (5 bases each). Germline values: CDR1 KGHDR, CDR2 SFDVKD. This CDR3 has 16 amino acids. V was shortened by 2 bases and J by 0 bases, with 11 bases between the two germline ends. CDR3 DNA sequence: TGTGCCACCAGTGATTCCGGGGCGGCAAGCACAGATACGCAGTATTTT. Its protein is CATSDSGAASTDTQYF.

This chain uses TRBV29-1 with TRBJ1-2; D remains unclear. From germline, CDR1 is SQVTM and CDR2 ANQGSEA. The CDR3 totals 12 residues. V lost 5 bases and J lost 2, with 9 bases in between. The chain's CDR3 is CSVMRQNYGYTF. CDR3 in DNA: TGCAGCGTTATGAGGCAGAACTATGGCTACACCTTC.

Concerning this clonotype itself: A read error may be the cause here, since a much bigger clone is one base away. CDR3 sequence reads: CASSHSSGSGSDTQYF. Here the CDR3 DNA reads TGTGCCAGCAGCCACAGCAGCGGGAGTGGGTCAGATACGCAGTATTTT. This chain joins TRBV9 and TRBJ2-3, with TRBD2 identical over 8 bases. The CDR3 covers 16 residues. With V trimmed by 4 bases and J by 4 bases, 11 bases remained unmatched. The V gene's germline CDR1 is SGDLS and CDR2 YYNGEE.

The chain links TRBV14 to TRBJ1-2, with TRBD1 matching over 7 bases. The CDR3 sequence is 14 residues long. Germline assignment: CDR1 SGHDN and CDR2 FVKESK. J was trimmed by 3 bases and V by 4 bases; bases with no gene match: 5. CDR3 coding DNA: TGTGCCAGCAGCCCACTTACAGGGGACTATGGCTACACCTTC. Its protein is CASSPLTGDYGYTF.

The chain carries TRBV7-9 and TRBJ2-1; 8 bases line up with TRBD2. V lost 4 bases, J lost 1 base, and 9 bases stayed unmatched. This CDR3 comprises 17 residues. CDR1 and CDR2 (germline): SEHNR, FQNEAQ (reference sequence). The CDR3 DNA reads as TGTGCCAGCAGCTCTAAGCGGGAGTGGCGGTCCTACAATGAGCAGTTCTTC. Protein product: CASSSKREWRSYNEQFF.

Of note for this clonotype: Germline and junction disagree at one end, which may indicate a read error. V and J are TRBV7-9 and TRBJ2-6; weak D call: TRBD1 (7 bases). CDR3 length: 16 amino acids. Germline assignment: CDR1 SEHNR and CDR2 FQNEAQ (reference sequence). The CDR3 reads CASSGQDYSGANVLTF. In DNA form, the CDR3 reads TGTGCCAGCAGCGGACAGGACTACTCTGGGGCCAACGTCCTTACTTTC.

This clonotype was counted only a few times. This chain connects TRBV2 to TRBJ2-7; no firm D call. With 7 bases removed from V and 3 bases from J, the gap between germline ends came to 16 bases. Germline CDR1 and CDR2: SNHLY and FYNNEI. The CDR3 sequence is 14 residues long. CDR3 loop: CASNPAGRFYEQYF. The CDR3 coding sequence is TGTGCCAGCAACCCGGCAGGACGTTTCTACGAGCAGTACTTC. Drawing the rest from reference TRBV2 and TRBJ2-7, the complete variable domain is EPEVTQTPSHQVTQMGQEVILRCVPISNHLYFYWYRQILGQKVEFLVSFYNNEISEKSEIFDDQFSVERPDGSNFTLKIRSTKLEDSAMYFCASNPAGRFYEQYFGPGTRLTVT.

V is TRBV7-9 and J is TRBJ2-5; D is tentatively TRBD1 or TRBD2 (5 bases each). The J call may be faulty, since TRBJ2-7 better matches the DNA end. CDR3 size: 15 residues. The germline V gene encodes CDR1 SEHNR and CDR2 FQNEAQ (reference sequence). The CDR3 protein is CASSSGTLGVYEQYF. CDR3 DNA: TGTGCCAGCAGCTCCGGGACCTTGGGGGTCTACGAGCAGTACTTC.

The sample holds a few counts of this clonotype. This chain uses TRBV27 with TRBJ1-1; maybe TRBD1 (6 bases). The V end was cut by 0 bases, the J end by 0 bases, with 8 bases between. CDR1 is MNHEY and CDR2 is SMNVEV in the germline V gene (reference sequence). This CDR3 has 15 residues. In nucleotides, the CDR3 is TGTGCCAGCAGTTTATCAGGGGACATGAACACTGAAGCTTTCTTT. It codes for CASSLSGDMNTEAFF.

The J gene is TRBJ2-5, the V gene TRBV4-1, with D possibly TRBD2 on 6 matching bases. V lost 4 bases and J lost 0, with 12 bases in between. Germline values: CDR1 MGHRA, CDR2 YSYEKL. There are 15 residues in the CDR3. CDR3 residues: CASSPQGGYQETQYF. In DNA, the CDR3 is TGCGCCAGCAGCCCCCAAGGAGGGTACCAAGAGACCCAGTACTTC.

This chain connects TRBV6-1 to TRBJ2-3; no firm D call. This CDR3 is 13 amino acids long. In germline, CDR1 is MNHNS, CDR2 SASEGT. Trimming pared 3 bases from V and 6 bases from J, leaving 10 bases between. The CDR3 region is CASSDFEGDTQYF. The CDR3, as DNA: TGTGCCAGCAGTGACTTTGAAGGGGATACGCAGTATTTT.